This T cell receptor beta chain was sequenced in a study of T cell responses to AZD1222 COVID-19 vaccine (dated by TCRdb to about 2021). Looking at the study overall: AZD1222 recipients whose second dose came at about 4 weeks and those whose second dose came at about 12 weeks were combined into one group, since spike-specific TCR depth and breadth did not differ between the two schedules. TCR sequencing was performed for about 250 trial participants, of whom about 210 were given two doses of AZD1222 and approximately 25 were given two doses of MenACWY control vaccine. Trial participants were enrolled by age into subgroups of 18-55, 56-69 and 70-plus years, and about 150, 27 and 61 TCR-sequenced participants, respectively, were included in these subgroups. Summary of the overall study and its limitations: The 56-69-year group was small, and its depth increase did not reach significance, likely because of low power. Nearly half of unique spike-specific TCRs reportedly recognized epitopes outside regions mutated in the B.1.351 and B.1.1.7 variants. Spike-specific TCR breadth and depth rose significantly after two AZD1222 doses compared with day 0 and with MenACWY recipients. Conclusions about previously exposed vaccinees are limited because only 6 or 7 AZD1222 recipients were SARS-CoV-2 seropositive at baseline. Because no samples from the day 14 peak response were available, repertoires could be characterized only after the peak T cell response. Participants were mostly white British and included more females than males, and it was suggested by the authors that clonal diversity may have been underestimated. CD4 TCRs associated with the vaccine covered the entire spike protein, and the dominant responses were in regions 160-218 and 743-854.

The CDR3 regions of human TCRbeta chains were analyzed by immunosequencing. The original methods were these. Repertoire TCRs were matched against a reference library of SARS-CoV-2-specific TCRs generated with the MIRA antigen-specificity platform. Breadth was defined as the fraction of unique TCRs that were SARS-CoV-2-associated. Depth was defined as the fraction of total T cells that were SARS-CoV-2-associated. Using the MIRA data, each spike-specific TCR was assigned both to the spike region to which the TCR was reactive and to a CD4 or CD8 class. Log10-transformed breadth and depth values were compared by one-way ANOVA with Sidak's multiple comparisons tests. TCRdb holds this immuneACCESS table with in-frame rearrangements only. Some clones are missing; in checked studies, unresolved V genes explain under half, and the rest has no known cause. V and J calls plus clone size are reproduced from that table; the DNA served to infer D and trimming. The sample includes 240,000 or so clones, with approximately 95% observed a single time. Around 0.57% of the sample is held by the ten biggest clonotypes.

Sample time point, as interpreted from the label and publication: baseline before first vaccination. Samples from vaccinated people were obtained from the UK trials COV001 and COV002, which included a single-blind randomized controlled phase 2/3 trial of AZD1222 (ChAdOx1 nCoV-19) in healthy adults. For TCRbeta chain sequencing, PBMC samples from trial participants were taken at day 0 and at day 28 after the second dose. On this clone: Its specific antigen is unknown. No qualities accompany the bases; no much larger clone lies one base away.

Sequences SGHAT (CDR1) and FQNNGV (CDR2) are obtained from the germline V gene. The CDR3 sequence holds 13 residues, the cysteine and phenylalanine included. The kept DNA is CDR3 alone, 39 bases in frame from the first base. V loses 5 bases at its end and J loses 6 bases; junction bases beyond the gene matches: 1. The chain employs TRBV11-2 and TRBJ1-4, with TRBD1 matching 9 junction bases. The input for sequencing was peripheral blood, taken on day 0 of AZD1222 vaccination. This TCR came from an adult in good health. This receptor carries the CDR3 CASSRTGDEKLFF. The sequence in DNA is TGTGCCAGCAGCCGGACAGGGGATGAAAAACTGTTTTTT.